This TCR beta chain was captured by sequencing in a study of blood T cell repertoires in COVID-19. Study-level background: Sample material is recorded as cDNA or gDNA derived from T cells, B-cell-depleted T cells, or PBMCs.

The method was immunoSEQ multiplex PCR; TCRdb's version includes in-frame clones alone and lacks a portion of them. The sample shows tens of thousands of clones, roughly nine tenths of them seen only once. This CDR3 region has 17 residues. V lost 1 base, J lost 4 bases, and 12 bases stayed unmatched. The germline gives CDR1 KGHSH, CDR2 LQKENI. The chain couples TRBV18 to TRBJ1-1; the match to TRBD1 covers 7 bases. Sequencing input: peripheral blood. The sequence was collected from a human donor in a cohort sampled during active COVID-19. The CDR3 spells CASSPLSQGRAVTEAFF. The CDR3, as DNA: TGTGCCAGCTCACCACTATCACAGGGGCGGGCTGTCACTGAAGCTTTCTTT.